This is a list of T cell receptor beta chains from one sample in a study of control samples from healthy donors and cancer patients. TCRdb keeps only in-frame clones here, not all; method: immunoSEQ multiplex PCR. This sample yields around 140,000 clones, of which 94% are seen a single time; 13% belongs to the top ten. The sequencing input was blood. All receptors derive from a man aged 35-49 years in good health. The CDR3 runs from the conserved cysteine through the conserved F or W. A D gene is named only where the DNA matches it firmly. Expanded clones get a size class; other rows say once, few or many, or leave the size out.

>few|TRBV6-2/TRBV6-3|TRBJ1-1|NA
CASSQLPNTEAFF
TGTGCCAGCAGTCAACTTCCGAACACTGAAGCTTTCTTT
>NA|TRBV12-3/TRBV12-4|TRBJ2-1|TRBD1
CASSGGQVDEQFF
TGTGCCAGCAGTGGCGGACAGGTAGATGAGCAGTTCTTC
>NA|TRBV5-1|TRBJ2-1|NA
CASGLDGVYNEQFF
TGTGCCAGCGGATTAGATGGGGTTTACAATGAGCAGTTCTTC
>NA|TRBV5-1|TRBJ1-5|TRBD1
CASSPGTVGYNQPQHF
TGCGCCAGCAGTCCCGGGACAGTGGGTTACAATCAGCCCCAGCATTTT
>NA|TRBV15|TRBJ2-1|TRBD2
CATSRDQILAGGPYNEQFF
TGTGCCACCAGCAGAGATCAAATACTAGCGGGGGGCCCCTACAATGAGCAGTTCTTC
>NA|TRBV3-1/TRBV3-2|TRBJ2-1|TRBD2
CASSQDPAGVYNEQFF
TGTGCCAGCAGCCAAGATCCAGCGGGAGTCTACAATGAGCAGTTCTTC
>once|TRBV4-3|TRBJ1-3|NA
CASSQERGGPGNTIYF
TGCGCCAGCAGCCAAGAACGGGGGGGCCCGGGAAACACCATATATTTT
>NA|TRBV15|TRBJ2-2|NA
CATRSNTGELFF
TGTGCCACCAGGTCGAACACCGGGGAGCTGTTTTTT
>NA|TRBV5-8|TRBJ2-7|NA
CASSRTSYEQYF
TGTGCCAGCAGCCGGACATCCTACGAGCAGTACTTC
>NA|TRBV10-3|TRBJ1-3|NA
CATIDPSSGNTIYF
TGTGCCACCATTGACCCGAGCTCTGGAAACACCATATATTTT
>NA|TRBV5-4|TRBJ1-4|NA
CASSLSNGNEKLFF
TGTGCCAGCAGCTTGTCAAACGGCAATGAAAAACTGTTTTTT
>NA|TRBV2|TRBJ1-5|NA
CASSGTSNQPQHF
TGTGCCAGCAGTGGGACAAGCAATCAGCCCCAGCATTTT
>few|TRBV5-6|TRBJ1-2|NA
CASSLGLGDYGYTF
TGTGCCAGCAGCTTGGGCTTGGGGGACTATGGCTACACCTTC
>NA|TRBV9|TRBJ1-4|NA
CASSVEGGTNEKLFF
TGTGCCAGCAGCGTAGAAGGGGGGACTAATGAAAAACTGTTTTTT
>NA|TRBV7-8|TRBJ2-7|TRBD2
CASSPTLAAEPYEQYF
TGTGCCAGCAGCCCGACACTAGCGGCGGAACCCTACGAGCAGTACTTC
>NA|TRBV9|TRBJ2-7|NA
CASSATGGTYEQYF
TGTGCCAGCAGCGCCACTGGCGGTACCTACGAGCAGTACTTC
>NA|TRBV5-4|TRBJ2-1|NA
CASSRGPRDNEQFF
TGTGCCAGCAGTCGAGGACCACGAGACAATGAGCAGTTCTTC
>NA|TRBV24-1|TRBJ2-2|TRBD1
CATRAPGQGAGELFF
TGTGCCACCAGAGCTCCGGGACAGGGGGCCGGGGAGCTGTTTTTT
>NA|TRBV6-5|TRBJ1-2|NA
CASRRYGYTF
TGTGCCAGCAGGCGCTATGGCTACACCTTC
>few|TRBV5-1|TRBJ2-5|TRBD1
CASSPGTANGQETQYF
TGCGCCAGCAGCCCTGGGACAGCAAACGGACAAGAGACCCAGTACTTC
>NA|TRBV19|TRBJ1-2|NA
CASSTAGGGGYTF
TGTGCCAGTAGTACCGCCGGTGGGGGTGGCTACACCTTC
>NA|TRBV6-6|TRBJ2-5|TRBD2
CASSSWTSGGQETQYF
TGTGCCAGCAGTTCCTGGACTAGCGGGGGACAAGAGACCCAGTACTTC
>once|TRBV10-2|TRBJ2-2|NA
CASSEVDSTGELFF
TGCGCCAGCAGTGAGGTGGACAGCACCGGGGAGCTGTTTTTT
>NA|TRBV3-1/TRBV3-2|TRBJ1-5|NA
CASSQDSGGRPPQHF
TGTGCCAGCAGCCAAGATTCTGGGGGGCGCCCGCCCCAGCATTTT
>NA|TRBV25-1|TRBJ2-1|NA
CASSASYNEQFF
TGTGCCAGCAGTGCTTCTTACAATGAGCAGTTCTTC
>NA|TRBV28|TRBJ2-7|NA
CASRDTGNYEQYF
TGTGCCAGCCGGGACACGGGGAACTACGAGCAGTACTTC
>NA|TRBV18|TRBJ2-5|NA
CASSRTASTETQYF
TGTGCCAGCTCCCGGACAGCCTCCACGGAGACCCAGTACTTC
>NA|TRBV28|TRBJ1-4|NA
CASRRNNRFFNEKLFF
TGTGCCAGCAGACGAAATAACAGGTTCTTTAATGAAAAACTGTTTTTT
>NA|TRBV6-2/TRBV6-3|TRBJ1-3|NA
CASSYSIQTSGNTIYF
TGTGCCAGCAGTTACTCGATCCAAACCTCTGGAAACACCATATATTTT
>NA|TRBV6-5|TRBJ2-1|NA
CATSGPDEQFF
TGTGCCACGTCAGGGCCTGATGAGCAGTTCTTC
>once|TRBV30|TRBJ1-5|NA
CAWSGEPNQPQHF
TGTGCCTGGAGCGGCGAACCGAATCAGCCCCAGCATTTT
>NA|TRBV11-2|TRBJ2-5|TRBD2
CASSPGLAGQETQYF
TGTGCCAGCAGCCCCGGACTAGCGGGACAAGAGACCCAGTACTTC
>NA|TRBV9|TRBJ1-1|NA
CASSPQGRTEAFF
TGTGCCAGCAGCCCTCAGGGGAGAACTGAAGCTTTCTTT
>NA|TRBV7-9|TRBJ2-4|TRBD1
CASSSTGVDIQYF
TGTGCCAGCAGCTCTACAGGGGTAGACATTCAGTACTTC
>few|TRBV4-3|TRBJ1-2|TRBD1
CASSQGRGDRGHGYTF
TGCGCCAGCAGCCAAGGAAGAGGCGACAGGGGACATGGCTACACCTTC
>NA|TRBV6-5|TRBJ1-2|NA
CASSYGGRDGYTF
TGTGCCAGCAGTTACGGGGGGCGCGATGGCTACACCTTC
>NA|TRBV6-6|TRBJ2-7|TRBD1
CASSYGTGMNEQYF
TGTGCCAGCAGTTACGGGACAGGGATGAACGAGCAGTACTTC
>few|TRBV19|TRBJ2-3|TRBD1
CASSLLPTGADTQYF
TGTGCCAGTAGTCTACTACCTACAGGGGCAGATACGCAGTATTTT
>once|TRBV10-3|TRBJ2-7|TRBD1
CAIRTGTGGYEQYF
TGTGCCATCAGAACCGGGACAGGGGGTTACGAGCAGTACTTC
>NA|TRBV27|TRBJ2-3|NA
CASSPSLGTRDTQYF
TGTGCCAGCAGTCCCTCCCTCGGGACCCGAGATACGCAGTATTTT
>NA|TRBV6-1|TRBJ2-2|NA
CASSEELTGELFF
TGTGCCAGCAGTGAGGAGCTAACCGGGGAGCTGTTTTTT
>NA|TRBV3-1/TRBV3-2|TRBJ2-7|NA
CASSHEIRTDTYEQYF
TGTGCCAGCAGCCACGAGATTAGGACGGACACCTACGAGCAGTACTTC